The clone carrying this T cell receptor beta chain was picked up a small number of times. Antigen unknown. The data are from a study of T-cell memory formation after mild COVID-19. Study-level background: In these data, TCR clusters were largely donor specific. Findings and caveats of the study: CD4+ bias marked clones expanding day 15 to 37, unlike balanced contracting clones.

TCRdb re-called the 5' RACE reads with MiXCR, one entry per CDR3 protein. In the table there are about 160,000 distinct CDR3 sequences, around 30% of which are singletons. This CDR3 spans 13 amino acids. The V gene's germline CDR1 is SEHNR and CDR2 FQNEAQ (reference sequence). V lost 5 bases to trimming and J lost 4 bases, with 12 bases between them. The TCR sequence derives from an adult woman who had mild COVID-19 (a few samples of this study predate the infection). Cell type and time point are not known. The J gene is TRBJ2-7, the V gene TRBV7-9; perhaps TRBD2 as D (6 bases). The specimen sequenced was PBMCs or a T cell subset sorted from them (not recorded which). The CDR3: CASSDTGLYEQYF. As DNA, the CDR3 is TGTGCCAGCAGCGATACGGGACTTTACGAGCAGTACTTC. The whole variable domain, remainder taken from reference TRBV7-9 and TRBJ2-7, is DTGVSQNPRHKITKRGQNVTFRCDPISEHNRLYWYRQTLGQGPEFLTYFQNEAQLEKSRLLSDRFSAERPKGSFSTLEIQRTEQGDSAMYLCASSDTGLYEQYFGPGTRLTVT.